The 18 T cell receptor beta chains below all came from one sample that was sequenced in a study of identical twins (dated by TCRdb to the mid-2010s). Libraries were made using 5' RACE. Sequenced using an Illumina HiSeq 2000. TCRdb ran its own pipeline on the public reads, namely fastp trimming at Q25 and MiXCR clone calling, and kept in-frame beta chains. A single entry per CDR3 protein holds the most common genes and DNA from its merged rows. This sample gives 570,000 or so distinct CDR3 sequences in total; roughly 9.9% of them show up just once. Of the sample, approximately 3.2% is held by the ten largest clones. These sequences were also reported in another study, on yellow fever vaccine responses in identical twins.

Sequencing was performed on PBMCs. Receptor source: a young woman in good health.

This clonotype was detected many times. The CDR3 nucleotides read TGTGCCATCAGTGACATAACCACTAGCGAAATGGGCACAGATACGCAGTATTTT. Its translation: CAISDITTSEMGTDTQYF. The rearrangement links TRBV10-3 to TRBJ2-3, with 7 bases lining up with TRBD2. This CDR3 is 18 amino acids long. Germline V CDR1 and CDR2: ENHRY, SYGVKD. The V gene end was trimmed by 3 bases and the J gene end by 1 base; junction bases not matched to a gene: 13.

This clonotype has ten or more counts. V is TRBV5-1 and J is TRBJ2-7; no reliable D call. V dropped 0 bases and J dropped 0 bases, with 7 bases sitting between them. This CDR3 contains 14 residues. Germline V gene sequence: CDR1 SGHRS, CDR2 YFSETQ. DNA for the CDR3: TGCGCCAGCAGCTTGGCTGGGTTCTCCTACGAGCAGTACTTC. It translates to CASSLAGFSYEQYF.

This clonotype was counted many times. The J gene is TRBJ2-2, the V gene TRBV12-3 or TRBV12-4; D not resolved. V was pared by 2 bases and J by 3 bases, with 4 bases between. The CDR3 length is 13 residues. The DNA for the CDR3 is TGTGCCAGCAGTTTACGGGACACCGGGGAGCTGTTTTTT. The encoded protein is CASSLRDTGELFF.

This clonotype was counted many times. This sequence joins TRBV10-3 and TRBJ2-2; 10 bases map to TRBD1. Per germline, CDR1 ENHRY and CDR2 SYGVKD. CDR3 length equals 15 residues. Trimming at V came to 4 bases and at J to 1 base, leaving 0 bases not matched to a gene. CDR3 residues: CAISGTGGNTGELFF. The CDR3 nucleotides read TGTGCCATCAGTGGGACAGGGGGGAACACCGGGGAGCTGTTTTTT.

The sample holds many counts of this clonotype. The chain is built from TRBV12-3 or TRBV12-4 and TRBJ2-1, with 12 bases lining up with TRBD2. The CDR3 sequence is 14 residues long. J gave up 9 bases and V 6 bases, and 6 bases lay outside the gene matches. The CDR3 DNA follows: TGTGCCAGCAGGCTAGCGGGAGGGATCAGTGAGCAGTTCTTC. Translated, it gives CASRLAGGISEQFF.

The chain combines TRBV20-1 with TRBJ2-4; D is unclear. V dropped 4 bases and J dropped 4 bases, with 14 bases sitting between them. The CDR3 totals 14 residues. CDR1 DFQATT and CDR2 SNEGSKA come from the germline V gene (reference sequence). Here the CDR3 reads CSATPRMLKNIQYF. The CDR3 DNA is TGCAGTGCTACTCCTCGAATGTTAAAAAACATTCAGTACTTC.

In its sample, this clonotype was seen many times. The chain is built from TRBV5-1 and TRBJ1-2, with a possible D match to TRBD1 (6 bases). V lost 4 bases to trimming and J lost 6 bases, with 13 bases between them. The CDR3 runs 13 residues. Germline assignment: CDR1 SGHRS and CDR2 YFSETQ. The CDR3 sequence: CASSLRDTNGYTF. The CDR3 bases are TGCGCCAGCAGCCTCCGGGACACTAATGGCTACACCTTC.

J is TRBJ2-5 and V is TRBV6-5, with D possibly matching TRBD2 (7 bases). Trimming took 0 bases from V and 9 from J, leaving 14 bases between them. Germline CDR1 and CDR2: MNHEY and SVGAGI. The CDR3 has 14 residues. In DNA, the CDR3 is TGTGCCAGCAGTTACTCGAAGGGGGGGGGTTCCCAGTACTTC. Protein: CASSYSKGGGSQYF.

The J gene is TRBJ2-2, the V gene TRBV5-5, with a weak D call TRBD2 (5 bases). CDR1 and CDR2 from the germline V gene are SGHKS and YYEKEE (reference sequence). Trimming shortened V by 1 base and J by 2 bases, and 12 bases separated the two germline ends. The CDR3 has 16 amino acids. CDR3 in DNA: TGTGCCAGCAGCTTGCCGGGGTTAACTAACACCGGGGAGCTGTTTTTT. Protein: CASSLPGLTNTGELFF.

This clonotype was recorded a few times. The chain joins TRBV30 to TRBJ1-6; the D is unclear. V shed 0 bases and J shed 9 bases, with 6 bases lying between them. CDR3 length: 12 amino acids. Germline V gene sequence: CDR1 GTSNPN, CDR2 SVGIG (reference sequence). CDR3 in amino acids: CAWSVSVSPLHF. The CDR3 DNA follows: TGTGCCTGGAGTGTGTCAGTTTCACCCCTCCACTTT. The entire variable domain, with the rest obtained from reference TRBV30 and TRBJ1-6, is as follows: SQTIHQWPATLVQPVGSPLSLECTVEGTSNPNLYWYRQAAGRGLQLLFYSVGIGQISSEVPQNLSASRPQDRQFILSSKKLLLSDSGFYLCAWSVSVSPLHFGNGTRLTVT.

Only a few counts were recorded for this clonotype. In DNA, the CDR3 is TGTGCCAGCAGTTTCGAGGGGGCCCTGACAGATACGCAGTATTTT. This gives the protein CASSFEGALTDTQYF. The rearrangement uses TRBV12-3 or TRBV12-4 and TRBJ2-3; 7 bases line up with TRBD1. V was clipped by 3 bases and J by 3 bases; unmatched bases: 6. The CDR3 totals 15 residues.

This clonotype has only a few counts. The V call is TRBV3-1, the J call TRBJ2-1, with D tentatively TRBD2 (6 bases). The CDR3 is 15 residues long. Trimming removed 3 bases from V and 2 bases from J, with 11 bases in between. Per germline, CDR1 LGHDT and CDR2 YNNKEL (reference sequence). CDR3 sequence: CASSQITGAYNEQFF. The CDR3 coding sequence is TGTGCCAGCAGCCAGATTACGGGAGCCTACAATGAGCAGTTCTTC.

This clonotype was observed a few times. This chain links TRBV20-1 with TRBJ2-1; TRBD1 is a possible D gene (6 bases). CDR1 is DFQATT and CDR2 is SNEGSKA in the germline V gene (reference sequence). The CDR3 is 13 residues long. Trimming cost V 6 bases and J 3 bases, with 12 bases left between them. Written as DNA, the CDR3 is TGCAGTGCCCCCCCGGACAGCTACAATGAGCAGTTCTTC. It is translated as CSAPPDSYNEQFF.

This clonotype was detected only a few times. V usage is TRBV2 and J usage is TRBJ2-7; 10 nucleotides line up with TRBD1. Unmatched junction bases numbered 7, after V lost 6 bases and J lost 2 bases. Germline V gene sequence: CDR1 SNHLY, CDR2 FYNNEI. This CDR3 has 15 residues. The DNA for the CDR3 is TGTGCCAGCAGAGTCAGGACAGGGGGGGCCTACGAGCAGTACTTC. Translation gives CASRVRTGGAYEQYF.

On this clonotype: It is unclear where the CDR3 begins or ends on the DNA, so no DNA is shown, and the CDR3 is as TCRdb lists it. The V and J genes are TRBV28 and TRBJ2-2; the table's D call TRBD1 went unverified against the DNA. The germline V gene encodes CDR1 MDHEN and CDR2 SYDVKM. The length of the CDR3 is 12 amino acids, counting both ends. The CDR3 loop reads CASRGEPGSCFF.

This clonotype was counted between two and nine times. The V and J genes are TRBV27 and TRBJ1-6; D is uncertain. The V gene's germline CDR1 is MNHEY and CDR2 SMNVEV (reference sequence). V was shortened by 4 bases and J by 4 bases, with 11 bases between the two germline ends. CDR3 length equals 15 residues. In nucleotides, the CDR3 is TGTGCCAGCAGTTCCCGCCGAAATTATAATTCACCCCTCCACTTT. Its translation: CASSSRRNYNSPLHF.

This clonotype has at least ten counts. J is TRBJ1-3 and V is TRBV25-1, with TRBD1 as a possible D gene (5 bases). Per the germline V gene, CDR1 is MGHDK and CDR2 is SYGVNS. The CDR3 contains 16 residues. V was trimmed by 6 bases and J by 0 bases, leaving 15 bases between them. Here the CDR3 reads CASSPPGGSSGNTIYF. The CDR3 DNA sequence: TGTGCCAGCAGCCCCCCCGGGGGGTCCTCTGGAAACACCATATATTTT.

A remark on this clonotype: The CDR3 end shows no conserved phenylalanine or tryptophan, and so a read error is likely. Because the CDR3's place on the DNA is in doubt, the DNA is left out and the CDR3 is given as listed by TCRdb. This chain connects TRBV7-9 to TRBJ2-3; TRBD1 is taken as the D call from the table, unchecked against the DNA. 11 amino acids form the CDR3, both terminal residues included. Germline lookup yields CDR1 SEHNR and CDR2 FQNEAQ (reference sequence). The CDR3 sequence is CASSPDMGQQI.